What follows are 10 T cell receptor beta chains derived from one specimen sequenced in a study of T-cell reconstitution after alpha-beta-depleted transplantation in children. The TCRbeta library was prepared with unique molecular identifiers. TCRdb reprocessed the PCR reads via MiXCR and lists one record per CDR3 protein. The table lists 600,000 to 700,000 distinct CDR3 sequences, approximately 14% of them singletons. Specimen: PBMCs, collected before TCRalphabeta/CD19-depleted stem cell transplant. These TCRs come from a girl aged 2 to 10 with congenital amegakaryocytic thrombocytopenia, due to receive a stem cell transplant.

V is TRBV7-9 and J is TRBJ2-1, with TRBD1 matching 8 bases. CDR1 is SEHNR, CDR2 FQNEAQ, per germline (reference sequence). Germline trimming cut 2 bases from V and 8 bases from J; bases unmatched to any gene: 11. This CDR3 region has 16 residues. The CDR3 sequence is CASSLIGRGLLDEQFF. Here the CDR3 DNA reads TGTGCCAGCAGCTTAATTGGCAGGGGGCTATTAGATGAGCAGTTCTTC. The entire variable domain, with the rest obtained from reference TRBV7-9 and TRBJ2-1, is as follows: DTGVSQNPRHKITKRGQNVTFRCDPISEHNRLYWYRQTLGQGPEFLTYFQNEAQLEKSRLLSDRFSAERPKGSFSTLEIQRTEQGDSAMYLCASSLIGRGLLDEQFFGPGTRLTVL.

Here the CDR3 reads CASSYRHLTDTQYF. CDR3 sequence (DNA): TGTGCCAGCAGTTATCGTCACCTTACAGATACGCAGTATTTT. The chain has TRBV6-5 and TRBJ2-3; the D is unclear. V lost 3 bases and J 3 bases, leaving 10 bases between the germline ends. CDR1 and CDR2 from the germline V gene are MNHEY and SVGAGI. The CDR3 is 14 amino acids.

This clonotype was observed at least ten times. The V call is TRBV29-1, the J call TRBJ2-5, with D possibly matching TRBD1 (6 bases). CDR1 is SQVTM and CDR2 is ANQGSEA in the germline V gene. The V end was cut by 5 bases, the J end by 0 bases, with 16 bases between. The CDR3 is made up of 15 amino acids. The CDR3 DNA is TGCAGCGTTCTTCCAGGGGCAGGCTACCAAGAGACCCAGTACTTC. This gives the protein CSVLPGAGYQETQYF.

This clonotype has only a few counts. This chain joins TRBV5-1 and TRBJ2-1, with a possible D match to TRBD2 (5 bases). This CDR3 comprises 14 residues. Germline V gene lookup returns CDR1 SGHRS and CDR2 YFSETQ. Trimming cost V 4 bases and J 8 bases, with 16 bases left between them. In DNA, the CDR3 is TGCGCCAGCAGCCTCCGAGTTGGGCGGGATGAGCAGTTCTTC. It codes for CASSLRVGRDEQFF.

This clonotype was picked up many times. The gene calls are TRBV7-2 and TRBJ2-1, with D unresolved. V was trimmed by 3 bases and J by 0 bases, leaving 15 bases between them. CDR1 and CDR2 from the germline V gene are SGHTA and FQGNSA. The CDR3 length is 17 residues. The CDR3 region is CASSFSLFVTSYNEQFF. Written as DNA, the CDR3 is TGTGCCAGCAGCTTTTCACTCTTCGTCACCTCCTACAATGAGCAGTTCTTC.

V and J are TRBV2 and TRBJ2-3; the D is unclear. V dropped 7 bases and J dropped 1 base, with 18 bases sitting between them. The V gene's germline CDR1 is SNHLY and CDR2 FYNNEI. The CDR3 has 16 residues. The CDR3 DNA sequence: TGTGCCAGCACCACCGTGGAACGTTACGGCACAGATACGCAGTATTTT. This gives the protein CASTTVERYGTDTQYF.

This clonotype was seen at least ten times. The genes are TRBV20-1 and TRBJ2-2; D is tentatively TRBD1 or TRBD2 (7 bases each). Germline V gives CDR1 DFQATT, CDR2 SNEGSKA (reference sequence). The CDR3 totals 14 residues. The V end was cut by 2 bases, the J end by 6 bases, with 13 bases between. Here the CDR3 reads CSARKTGRAGELFF. CDR3 bases: TGCAGTGCTAGAAAGACAGGGAGGGCCGGGGAGCTGTTTTTT.

As for this clonotype: Sequence at one end of the junction differs from germline and may be a read error. The chain is built from TRBV20-1 and TRBJ2-1; the D is unclear. CDR1 is DFQATT and CDR2 is SNEGSKA in the germline V gene (reference sequence). The CDR3 runs 12 residues. CDR3 DNA: TGCAGTGCTGGAGACCCGTACAATGAGCAGTTCTTC. Amino acids: CSAGDPYNEQFF.

The chain is built from TRBV24-1 and TRBJ2-6; D not resolved. Trimming took off 4 bases at V and 0 bases at J, with 6 bases between the two ends. The CDR3 has 15 residues. Germline loops: CDR1 KGHDR, CDR2 SFDVKD. The CDR3 is CATSDPRSGANVLTF. The CDR3 DNA is TGTGCCACCAGTGACCCACGCTCTGGGGCCAACGTCCTGACTTTC.

This clonotype appeared a few times. The V and J genes are TRBV5-1 and TRBJ2-2; 8 nucleotides line up with TRBD1. The germline gives CDR1 SGHRS, CDR2 YFSETQ. The CDR3 sequence is 17 residues long. V was clipped by 0 bases and J by 4 bases; unmatched bases: 8. CDR3 in DNA: TGCGCCAGCAGCTTGGGTCAGGGGGCGCGTATCACCGGGGAGCTGTTTTTT. Translated, it gives CASSLGQGARITGELFF.